This is a list of T cell receptor beta chains from one sample in a study of response to subunit inactivated influenza vaccine. From the RT-PCR reads, TCRdb called clonotypes with MiXCR, one entry per CDR3 protein. The table has roughly 700,000 distinct CDR3 sequences, approximately 13% seen once; the top ten hold 5.5% to 7%. This specimen consisted of PBMCs from blood, obtained around 14 days before vaccination. The receptor source for this set is a middle-aged man who received an inactivated influenza vaccine. Each CDR3 is given with its conserved first and last residue. D genes are given only for firm matches. Size is stated for part of the rows, as once, few or many counts, or as a class when the clone is expanded.

>few|.|TRBJ1-1|TRBV25-1
CASSEYSGRGAFF
TGTGCCAGCAGTGAATATAGCGGGAGGGGCGCTTTCTTT
>.|.|TRBJ2-7|TRBV12-3/TRBV12-4
CASSLQGRRRKQYF
TGTGCCAGCAGTTTGCAGGGGAGAAGGAGAAAGCAGTACTTC
>few|.|TRBJ1-1|TRBV11-3
CASSLESGISTEAFF
TGTGCCAGCAGCTTAGAATCAGGGATCAGCACTGAAGCTTTCTTT
>few|.|TRBJ1-5|TRBV12-3/TRBV12-4
CASSLSGGGVNQPQHF
TGTGCCAGCAGTTTAAGTGGGGGAGGGGTCAATCAGCCCCAGCATTTT
>.|.|TRBJ1-2|TRBV5-4
CASSLVAGPRHGYTF
TGTGCCAGCAGCTTGGTTGCCGGGCCCCGGCACGGCTACACCTTC
>few|.|TRBJ2-3|TRBV20-1
CSARGLARDTQYF
TGCAGTGCTAGAGGACTCGCAAGGGATACGCAGTATTTT
>.|.|TRBJ2-1|TRBV12-3/TRBV12-4
CASISSPGRVGEQFF
TGTGCCAGCATTTCCTCACCCGGACGTGTCGGTGAGCAGTTCTTC
>few|.|TRBJ2-7|TRBV7-2
CASSLMGQGLTYF
TGTGCCAGCAGCTTAATGGGACAAGGTTTAACGTACTTC
>few|.|TRBJ2-7|TRBV20-1
CSASRDLVSYEQYF
TGCAGTGCTAGCCGGGACTTGGTCTCCTACGAGCAGTACTTC
>.|.|TRBJ1-6|TRBV20-1
CSATRERLNSPLHF
TGCAGTGCTACCCGGGAGAGGTTGAATTCACCCCTCCACTTT
>.|.|TRBJ2-7|TRBV10-3
CAAHTGRAYDEQYF
TGTGCCGCCCATACGGGCAGGGCTTACGACGAGCAGTACTTC
>.|.|TRBJ2-7|TRBV5-6
CASSLEGEGYEQYF
TGTGCCAGCAGCTTGGAAGGGGAAGGCTACGAGCAGTACTTC
>.|.|TRBJ1-6|TRBV5-1
CASSSAGAERNSPLHF
TGCGCCAGCAGCTCCGCCGGGGCCGAACGTAATTCACCCCTCCACTTT
>.|.|TRBJ2-3|TRBV2
CASERRVGQDTQYF
TGTGCCAGCGAGCGGAGGGTAGGACAAGATACGCAGTATTTT
>few|.|TRBJ2-2|TRBV24-1
CATQGNTGELFF
TGTGCCACCCAGGGTAACACCGGGGAGCTGTTTTTT
>few|.|TRBJ2-3|TRBV7-2
CASSRITSTDTQYF
TGTGCCAGCAGCAGGATTACTAGCACAGATACGCAGTATTTT
>.|.|TRBJ1-2|TRBV7-2
CASSSPMYGYTF
TGTGCCAGCAGCTCTCCGATGTATGGCTACACCTTC
>many|TRBD2|TRBJ2-5|TRBV24-1
CATSDFRLAAGLNQETQYF
TGTGCCACCAGTGATTTCCGGCTAGCGGCAGGGTTGAACCAAGAGACCCAGTACTTC
>.|TRBD2|TRBJ2-1|TRBV3-1
CASSPGTILAYNEQFF
TGTGCCAGCAGCCCAGGGACTATCCTTGCCTACAATGAGCAGTTCTTC
>few|TRBD1|TRBJ1-1|TRBV15
CATSRAPGTGGSEAFF
TGTGCCACCAGCAGAGCCCCCGGGACAGGGGGGTCTGAAGCTTTCTTT
>few|TRBD1|TRBJ2-3|TRBV29-1
CSVLGQGSPDTQYF
TGCAGCGTACTGGGACAGGGATCCCCAGATACGCAGTATTTT
>many|.|TRBJ2-2|TRBV5-1
CASSSGGTGELFF
TGTGCCAGCAGTTCCGGAGGCACCGGGGAGCTGTTTTTT
>few|.|TRBJ1-2|TRBV20-1
CSARDVRGGVGGYTF
TGCAGTGCTAGAGATGTGAGGGGCGGAGTTGGTGGCTACACCTTC
>.|TRBD2|TRBJ2-5|TRBV7-2
CASTGGRLYRETQYF
TGTGCCAGCACGGGCGGGAGACTGTATCGAGAGACCCAGTACTTC
>.|.|TRBJ2-7|TRBV3-2
CTRSLTPPGHRGWYEQYF
TGTACCCGCAGTTTAACCCCGCCGGGCCACAGGGGATGGTACGAGCAGTACTTC
>.|TRBD2|TRBJ2-1|TRBV7-1
CASSSGRIFEVIRGTSFHEQFF
TGTGCCAGCAGCTCAGGCCGAATTTTTGAGGTAATTCGAGGGACTAGCTTCCATGAGCAGTTCTTC
>.|TRBD2|TRBJ2-1|TRBV7-8
CASSKNRVTSGWSWQFF
TGTGCCAGCAGCAAAAATAGGGTGACTAGCGGGTGGTCGTGGCAGTTCTTC
>.|TRBD2|TRBJ2-3|TRBV7-8
CASSSIAGRTDTQYF
TGTGCCAGCAGCTCGATAGCGGGGCGCACAGATACGCAGTATTTT
>.|.|TRBJ2-5|TRBV7-2
CASSLVGGSLETQYF
TGTGCCAGCAGCTTAGTTGGGGGATCACTAGAGACCCAGTACTTC
>.|.|TRBJ2-7|TRBV7-9
CASSFWGNEQYF
TGTGCCAGCAGCTTTTGGGGAAACGAGCAGTACTTC
>few|.|TRBJ1-3|TRBV7-6
CASSHPMSSGNTIYF
TGTGCCAGCAGCCATCCAATGAGCTCTGGAAACACCATATATTTT
>many|.|TRBJ2-1|TRBV4-2
CASSQEAYYNEQFF
TGTGCCAGCAGCCAAGAGGCTTACTACAATGAGCAGTTCTTC
>.|.|TRBJ1-4|TRBV6-1
CASRRTVTNEKLFF
TGTGCCAGCAGAAGGACAGTTACTAATGAAAAACTGTTTTTT
>many|.|TRBJ2-1|TRBV2
CASSDPPQYNEQFF
TGTGCCAGCAGTGATCCCCCTCAATACAATGAGCAGTTCTTC
>.|TRBD2|TRBJ2-5|TRBV28
CASNTGTNIRETQYF
TGTGCCAGCAACACCGGGACTAACATTAGAGAGACCCAGTACTTC
>.|.|TRBJ1-2|TRBV20-1
CSAPVVWESYYGYTF
TGCAGTGCGCCCGTGGTCTGGGAGAGTTACTATGGCTACACCTTC
>.|.|TRBJ1-3|TRBV7-9
CASSLPPPYTIYF
TGTGCCAGCAGCTTACCCCCCCCGTACACCATATATTTT
>few|.|TRBJ2-2|TRBV5-1
CASRVGGRNTGELFF
TGCGCCAGCAGAGTCGGGGGGCGAAACACCGGGGAGCTGTTTTTT
>.|TRBD2|TRBJ2-3|TRBV7-9
CASSSRSSGGSTDTQYF
TGTGCCAGCAGCTCCAGGTCTAGCGGGGGAAGCACAGATACGCAGTATTTT
>many|.|TRBJ2-1|TRBV16
CASSQDLRAEQFF
TGTGCCAGCAGCCAAGACCTGCGTGCAGAGCAGTTCTTC
>few|.|TRBJ2-1|TRBV5-1
CASSFGGWFDEQFF
TGCGCCAGCAGCTTTGGCGGTTGGTTCGATGAGCAGTTCTTC
>.|.|TRBJ2-3|TRBV15
CATSRDPPDTQYF
TGTGCCACCAGCAGAGACCCCCCCGATACGCAGTATTTT
>.|.|TRBJ1-3|TRBV6-5
CASSYSIFGGSLSGNTIYF
TGTGCCAGCAGTTACTCGATTTTCGGAGGGAGCCTCTCTGGAAACACCATATATTTT
>.|TRBD2|TRBJ2-2|TRBV6-2/TRBV6-3
CASSSLAGERSGELFF
TGTGCCAGCAGTTCACTAGCGGGAGAAAGGTCCGGGGAGCTGTTTTTT
>.|.|TRBJ1-5|TRBV5-1
CASSPGGGPQHF
TGCGCCAGCAGCCCTGGAGGTGGGCCCCAGCATTTT
>few|.|TRBJ2-5|TRBV2
CASSPGLDPGTQYF
TGTGCCAGCAGTCCAGGGTTAGACCCTGGGACCCAGTACTTC
>many|TRBD1|TRBJ2-7|TRBV7-2
CASSLQGFYEQYF
TGTGCCAGCAGCCTACAGGGGTTCTACGAGCAGTACTTC
>few|.|TRBJ2-2|TRBV12-3/TRBV12-4
CASSRPDNTGELFF
TGTGCCAGCAGTCGCCCCGATAACACCGGGGAGCTGTTTTTT
>.|.|TRBJ1-3|TRBV9
CASSYSPALSSGNTIYF
TGTGCCAGCAGCTATTCTCCGGCCCTGTCCTCTGGAAACACCATATATTTT
>.|TRBD2|TRBJ2-3|TRBV9
CASSVGTSENTDTQYF
TGTGCCAGCAGCGTAGGAACTAGCGAAAACACAGATACGCAGTATTTT
>.|.|TRBJ2-7|TRBV18
CASAPGQGGYEQYF
TGTGCCAGCGCCCCAGGGCAGGGGGGCTACGAGCAGTACTTC
>few|.|TRBJ2-7|TRBV4-1
CASSQVGLRAPSLYYEQYF
TGCGCCAGCAGCCAAGTGGGTCTCCGGGCCCCATCCCTTTACTACGAGCAGTACTTC
>few|TRBD1|TRBJ2-7|TRBV4-3
CASSQDLFPTRTGGYEQYF
TGCGCCAGCAGCCAAGATCTTTTTCCCACCCGGACAGGAGGCTACGAGCAGTACTTC
>.|.|TRBJ1-4|TRBV28
CASLGGQLFF
TGTGCCAGCTTAGGGGGACAACTGTTTTTT
>.|.|TRBJ2-5|TRBV6-2/TRBV6-3
CASSSLYRDQETQYF
TGTGCCAGCAGCTCCTTGTACCGGGACCAAGAGACCCAGTACTTC
>.|.|TRBJ2-7|TRBV27
CASSLSEGRGYEQYF
TGTGCCAGCAGTTTATCGGAGGGTCGTGGCTACGAGCAGTACTTC
>.|.|TRBJ2-1|TRBV4-3
CASSRGVGALAGNEQFF
TGCGCCAGCAGCCGCGGAGTCGGGGCCCTGGCGGGCAATGAGCAGTTCTTC
>few|.|TRBJ2-7|TRBV12-3/TRBV12-4
CASSLTDQPYEQYF
TGTGCCAGCAGCTTAACGGACCAACCCTACGAGCAGTACTTC